The 5 T cell receptor beta chains presented below share a single source sample, sequenced in a study of T cell responses to AZD1222 COVID-19 vaccine. TCRdb's copy holds only in-frame clones and misses some; the assay was immunoSEQ multiplex PCR. The repertoire holds 90,000 to 100,000 clones, with roughly 88% as singletons. The source material was peripheral blood, sampled on day 0 of AZD1222 vaccination. These receptors were obtained from an adult in good health.

The chain links TRBV29-1 to TRBJ1-5; 9 bases line up with TRBD1. CDR3 size: 16 residues. Germline CDR1 reads SQVTM; CDR2 reads ANQGSEA. The ends lost 6 bases at V and 1 base at J; junction bases unmatched: 10. In nucleotides, the CDR3 is TGCAGCGTCGTGTGGACAGGGGTTGGGAGCAATCAGCCCCAGCATTTT. Protein: CSVVWTGVGSNQPQHF.

The chain is built from TRBV11-1 and TRBJ1-3; D might be TRBD1 (5 bases). Germline CDR1 is SGHAT and CDR2 is FQDESV (reference sequence). Trimming removed 5 bases at V and 7 bases at J, with 9 bases between. This CDR3 comprises 12 residues. The CDR3 sequence is CASSPGWNTIYF. Here the CDR3 DNA reads TGTGCCAGCAGCCCAGGGTGGAACACCATATATTTT.

The chain is built from TRBV29-1 and TRBJ2-1; TRBD1 agrees at 9 bases. Germline V gene sequence: CDR1 SQVTM, CDR2 ANQGSEA. The V gene end was trimmed by 6 bases and the J gene end by 5 bases; junction bases not matched to a gene: 2. This CDR3 spans 12 amino acids. In DNA form, the CDR3 reads TGCAGCGTCAGACAGGGGGACAATGAGCAGTTCTTC. This translates into CSVRQGDNEQFF.

The chain employs TRBV5-1 and TRBJ1-3; 12 bases are a match to TRBD1. The CDR3 has 20 residues. The V segment lost 4 bases and the J segment 0 bases; nucleotides outside the gene matches: 14. Germline assignment: CDR1 SGHRS and CDR2 YFSETQ. CDR3 nucleotides: TGCGCCAGCAGCCCGGGTTTAGGGACAGGGGGCTTTTTCTCTGGAAACACCATATATTTT. The encoded protein is CASSPGLGTGGFFSGNTIYF.

The J gene is TRBJ2-5, the V gene TRBV7-8; D possibly corresponds to TRBD2 (6 bases). Trimming took 1 base from V and 1 from J, leaving 10 bases between them. The CDR3 extends over 15 amino acids. Germline values: CDR1 SGHVS, CDR2 FQNEAQ. The CDR3 spells CASSLGLTSQETQYF. In nucleotides, the CDR3 is TGTGCCAGCAGCTTAGGTTTGACTAGCCAAGAGACCCAGTACTTC.